The T cell receptor (beta chain) under discussion was sequenced for a study of lymphopenia after photon versus proton radiotherapy. Regarding the study as a whole: Larger post-nadir TCR diversity loss correlated inversely with survival in deceased patients.

On this clone itself: Its antigen is unidentified.

Produced via immunoSEQ multiplex PCR; TCRdb's table is partial and in-frame only. The table shows some 44,000 clones, with approximately 83% occurring only once. The clonotype was recovered from an older woman with pancreatic cancer. Source: peripheral blood, taken from a patient treated with proton-based radiotherapy.

The DNA of the CDR3 is TGTGCCAGCAGCTTTCGGGGAACGGGAAATGAAAAACTGTTTTTT. This encodes CASSFRGTGNEKLFF. The genes are TRBV5-8 and TRBJ1-4; D is undetermined. There are 15 residues in the CDR3. CDR1 and CDR2 from the germline V gene are SGHTS and YDEGEE. Deletions cut 2 bases from V and 5 bases from J, with 13 bases between.